Below, one TCR beta chain is given with its context. The record originates from a study of control samples from healthy donors and cancer patients. The assay was immunoSEQ multiplex PCR, and TCRdb's table has in-frame clones only and misses some. Among 85,000 to 95,000 clones listed, approximately 90% were seen once. The sequence derives from a woman in her 30s in good health. Sequencing used blood.

CDR3 bases: TGTGCCAGCAGCCCAGGGGGGACAGGTATTCCCAATGAGCAGTTCTTC. Its protein is CASSPGGTGIPNEQFF. The V and J genes are TRBV11-2 and TRBJ2-1, with TRBD1 identical over 8 bases. Germline V gene lookup returns CDR1 SGHAT and CDR2 FQNNGV. Trimming at V came to 5 bases and at J to 6 bases, leaving 12 bases not matched to a gene. This CDR3 contains 16 residues.